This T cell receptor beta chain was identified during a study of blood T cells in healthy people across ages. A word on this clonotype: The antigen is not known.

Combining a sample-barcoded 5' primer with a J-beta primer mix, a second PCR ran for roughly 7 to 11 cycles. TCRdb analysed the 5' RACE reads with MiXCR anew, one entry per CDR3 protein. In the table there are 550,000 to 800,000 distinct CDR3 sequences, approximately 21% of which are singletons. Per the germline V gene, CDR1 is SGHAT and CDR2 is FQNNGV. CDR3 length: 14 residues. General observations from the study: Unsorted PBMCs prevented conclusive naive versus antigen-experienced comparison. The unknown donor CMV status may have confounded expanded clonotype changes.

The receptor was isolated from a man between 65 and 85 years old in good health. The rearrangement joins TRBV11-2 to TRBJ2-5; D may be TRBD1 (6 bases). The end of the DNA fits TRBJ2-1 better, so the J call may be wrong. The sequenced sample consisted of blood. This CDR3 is CASSLAAGVNEQFF. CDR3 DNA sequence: TGTGCCAGCAGCTTAGCGGCAGGGGTGAATGAGCAGTTCTTC.